This entry features one T cell receptor (beta chain) sequence. Antigen specificity is unknown. The data were taken from a study of beta chain features in type 1 diabetes. Germline V gene sequence: CDR1 SQVTM, CDR2 ANQGSEA. V dropped 7 bases and J dropped 0; count of bases not matched to a gene: 3. This CDR3 comprises 14 residues. The study, taken as a whole, reports: Any PCR bias toward short templates would affect both groups alike. The naive, central memory and Treg TCRB repertoires showed an apparent similarity that was greater among patients than among healthy donors.

TCRB transcripts that were expressed got sequenced, as all of the isolated RNA had been reverse transcribed. Sequenced by immunoSEQ multiplex PCR; TCRdb stores in-frame clones only, minus some. This sample yields approximately 40,000 clones, of which roughly 50% are seen a single time; roughly 0.25% belongs to the top ten. The rearrangement joins TRBV29-1 to TRBJ1-5; 10 positions match TRBD1. This clonotype was obtained from a woman aged 25 to 45 in good health. Sample: stem cell memory CD4+ T cells from blood. CDR3 sequence (DNA): TGCAGCGCCCGGACAGGGGGTAGCAATCAGCCCCAGCATTTT. Its protein product is CSARTGGSNQPQHF.